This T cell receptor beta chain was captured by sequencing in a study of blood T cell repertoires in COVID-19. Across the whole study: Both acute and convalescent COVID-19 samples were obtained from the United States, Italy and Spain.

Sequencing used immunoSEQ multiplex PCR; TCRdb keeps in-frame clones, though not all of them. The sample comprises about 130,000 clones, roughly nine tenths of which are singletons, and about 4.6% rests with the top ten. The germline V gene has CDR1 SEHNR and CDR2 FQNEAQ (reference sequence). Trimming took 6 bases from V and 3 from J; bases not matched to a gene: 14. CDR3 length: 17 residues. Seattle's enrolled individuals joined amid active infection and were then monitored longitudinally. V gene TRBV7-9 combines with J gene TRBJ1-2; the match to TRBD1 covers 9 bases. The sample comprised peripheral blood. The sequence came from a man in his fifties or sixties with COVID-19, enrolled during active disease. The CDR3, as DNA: TGTGCCAGCAGTTACGGGACAGGGACAACTTCGCACTATGGCTACACCTTC. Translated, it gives CASSYGTGTTSHYGYTF.